The clone carrying this T cell receptor beta chain was observed a few times. These data come from a study of T-cell reconstitution after alpha-beta-depleted transplantation in children. Construction of the TCRbeta library involved unique molecular identifiers. Each CDR3 protein gets one entry after TCRdb re-called the PCR reads with MiXCR. The sample has around 400,000 distinct CDR3 sequences; 20% are singletons. Per germline, CDR1 SGHVS and CDR2 FNYEAQ. Trimming took 1 base from V and 5 from J, leaving 8 bases between them. This CDR3 spans 13 amino acids. This TCR derives from a human donor who donated a stem cell graft to a child with acute myeloid leukemia. The chain couples TRBV7-6 to TRBJ1-1; the D gene is possibly TRBD1 (6 bases). Specimen: PBMCs from the stem cell graft donor, collected from the stem cell graft. The CDR3 loop is CASSLEGGTEAFF. The DNA for the CDR3 is TGTGCCAGCAGCTTAGAGGGGGGGACTGAAGCTTTCTTT. The variable domain in full, completed from reference TRBV7-6 and TRBJ1-1, reads GAGVSQSPRYKVTKRGQDVALRCDPISGHVSLYWYRQALGQGPEFLTYFNYEAQQDKSGLPNDRFSAERPEGSISTLTIQRTEQRDSAMYRCASSLEGGTEAFFGQGTRLTVV.